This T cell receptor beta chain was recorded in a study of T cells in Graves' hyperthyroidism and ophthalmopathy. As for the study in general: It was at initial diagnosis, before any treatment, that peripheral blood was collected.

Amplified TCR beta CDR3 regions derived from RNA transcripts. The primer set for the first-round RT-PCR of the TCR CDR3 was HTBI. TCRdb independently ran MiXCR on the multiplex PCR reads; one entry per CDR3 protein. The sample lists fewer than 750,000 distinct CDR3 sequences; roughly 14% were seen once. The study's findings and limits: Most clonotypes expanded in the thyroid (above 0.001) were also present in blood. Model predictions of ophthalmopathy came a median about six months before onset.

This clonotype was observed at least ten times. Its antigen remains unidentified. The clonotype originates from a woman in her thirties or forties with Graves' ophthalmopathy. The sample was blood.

CDR3 nucleotides: TGTGCCAGCAGCTTAGATGGGACAGGGTTTGGCTACACCTTC. Its translation: CASSLDGTGFGYTF. The chain is built from TRBV11-2 and TRBJ1-2; TRBD1 matches 9 bases. Germline CDR1 SGHAT, CDR2 FQNNGV. J gave up 7 bases and V 0 bases, and 3 bases lay outside the gene matches. This CDR3 has 14 amino acids.